These 20 T cell receptor beta chains were all obtained from the same sample, sequenced in a study of monozygotic twins with cystic fibrosis. Clones were read by immunoSEQ multiplex PCR, and TCRdb kept only the in-frame ones, dropping some. The table shows just under 20,000 clones, with roughly 89% occurring only once. The sequenced material came from blood. The receptors come from a girl aged 2-9 years with cystic fibrosis.

The rearrangement links TRBV30 to TRBJ1-1; maybe TRBD1 (6 bases). CDR1 and CDR2 (germline): GTSNPN, SVGIG (reference sequence). Trimming pared 4 bases from V and 1 base from J, leaving 16 bases between. The CDR3 totals 15 residues. CDR3 residues: CAWTLGGRPNTEAFF. CDR3 nucleotide sequence: TGTGCCTGGACCCTCGGGGGGCGACCGAACACTGAAGCTTTCTTT.

V is TRBV7-9 and J is TRBJ2-7; TRBD2 is a possible D gene (6 bases). V dropped 2 bases and J dropped 6 bases, with 23 bases sitting between them. The CDR3 is 17 amino acids. Per the germline V gene, CDR1 is SEHNR and CDR2 is FQNEAQ (reference sequence). The CDR3 loop is CASSLIIGGDLMGEQYF. CDR3 coding DNA: TGTGCCAGCAGCTTAATTATCGGCGGGGACCTGATGGGCGAGCAGTACTTC.

V usage is TRBV6-1 and J usage is TRBJ2-3, with D possibly being TRBD1 (6 bases). CDR3 length: 17 amino acids. Germline-derived CDR1 and CDR2 are MNHNS and SASEGT. The germline V and J ends were trimmed by 3 bases and 0 bases, with 16 bases remaining between them. The CDR3 DNA is TGTGCCAGCAGTGACACCAGGGGCCGCCCTAGCACAGATACGCAGTATTTT. It yields the protein CASSDTRGRPSTDTQYF.

The genes are TRBV2 and TRBJ2-2; D is perhaps TRBD1 (6 bases). Germline lookup yields CDR1 SNHLY and CDR2 FYNNEI. The length of the CDR3 is 15 residues. V lost 11 bases to trimming and J lost 5 bases, with 21 bases between them. CDR3 nucleotide sequence: TGTGCCTCCCGGACAGAACTTTTGGGTACCGGGGAGCTGTTTTTT. Amino acids: CASRTELLGTGELFF.

The genes are TRBV6-1 and TRBJ2-5, with D maybe TRBD2 (5 bases). Looked up from germline, CDR1 is MNHNS and CDR2 is SASEGT. The CDR3 has 14 amino acids. The V end lost 0 bases, the J end lost 5 bases, and 10 bases lay between the germline ends. This CDR3 reads CASSEARASETQYF. The CDR3 DNA reads as TGTGCCAGCAGTGAAGCGCGGGCGAGCGAGACCCAGTACTTC.

The chain employs TRBV5-4 and TRBJ2-7; 7 bases match TRBD2. The CDR3 contains 13 residues. V was pared by 4 bases and J by 7 bases, with 8 bases of the junction left unmatched. Germline V gene data show CDR1 as SGHNT and CDR2 as YYREEE (reference sequence). The DNA for the CDR3 is TGTGCCAGCAGCCAAACGGGGCGGGAGGAGCAGTACTTC. Its translation: CASSQTGREEQYF.

DNA of the CDR3: TGCGCCAGCAGTAGTAGGAATTTGGACTATGGCTACACCTTC. It translates to CASSSRNLDYGYTF. This rearrangement joins TRBV5-1 to TRBJ1-2, with D uncertain. Per germline, CDR1 SGHRS and CDR2 YFSETQ. CDR3 length equals 14 residues. V lost 5 bases, J lost 3 bases, and 14 bases lay in between.

This clone was found once. The J gene is TRBJ2-7, the V gene TRBV19, with D unclear. Trimming left V 3 bases short and J 8 bases short, with 11 bases between. The germline gives CDR1 LNHDA, CDR2 SQIVND (reference sequence). This CDR3 comprises 12 residues. The CDR3 nucleotides read TGTGCCAGTAGTATGCCAGGCGACCAGCAGTACTTC. Residues: CASSMPGDQQYF.

The chain links TRBV2 to TRBJ2-3; D gene unclear. V lost 8 bases to trimming and J lost 3 bases, with 12 bases between them. Germline V CDR1 and CDR2: SNHLY, FYNNEI. This CDR3 is built from 13 residues. The CDR3 nucleotides are TGTGCCAGCTGTAACCTCATGACAGATACGCAGTATTTT. Amino acids: CASCNLMTDTQYF.

The chain couples TRBV7-2 to TRBJ2-1; 7 bases fit TRBD2. CDR1 and CDR2 from the germline V gene are SGHTA and FQGNSA. CDR3 length: 15 amino acids. V trimming: 5 bases; J trimming: 4 bases; junction bases outside the gene matches: 8. The CDR3 here is CASSLATSFYNEQFF. The DNA of the CDR3 is TGTGCCAGCAGCCTCGCGACTAGCTTTTACAATGAGCAGTTCTTC.

The chain couples TRBV7-9 to TRBJ1-2; tentative D call: TRBD1 (5 bases). V was cut by 5 bases and J by 8 bases, with 21 bases left in between. Germline CDR1 and CDR2: SEHNR and FQNEAQ (reference sequence). The CDR3 runs 15 residues. CDR3 in DNA: TGTGCCAGCAGCCGGATAGGGTGGGGGGAAGAAGGCTACACCTTC. It codes for CASSRIGWGEEGYTF. The variable domain in full, completed from reference TRBV7-9 and TRBJ1-2, reads DTGVSQNPRHKITKRGQNVTFRCDPISEHNRLYWYRQTLGQGPEFLTYFQNEAQLEKSRLLSDRFSAERPKGSFSTLEIQRTEQGDSAMYLCASSRIGWGEEGYTFGSGTRLTVV.

The V and J genes are TRBV5-1 and TRBJ2-1; no reliable D call. The CDR3 extends over 14 amino acids. The V end was cut by 2 bases, the J end by 5 bases, with 11 bases between. Germline V gene data show CDR1 as SGHRS and CDR2 as YFSETQ. CDR3 nucleotides: TGCGCCAGCAGCTTTCGAGGATATAACAATGAGCAGTTCTTC. It yields the protein CASSFRGYNNEQFF.

The V and J genes are TRBV11-2 and TRBJ2-2; 8 bases fit TRBD2. This CDR3 has 13 amino acids. Germline loops: CDR1 SGHAT, CDR2 FQNNGV. The V gene end was trimmed by 0 bases and the J gene end by 12 bases; junction bases not matched to a gene: 3. The CDR3 spells CASSLERGAQLFF. As DNA, the CDR3 is TGTGCCAGCAGCTTAGAGCGGGGGGCCCAGCTGTTTTTT.

V and J are TRBV6-1 and TRBJ1-1; possible D gene TRBD1, 6 bases. The V gene lost 3 bases and the J gene lost 1 base, with 12 bases spanning the gap. The CDR3 contains 15 residues. Germline-derived CDR1 and CDR2 are MNHNS and SASEGT. In nucleotides, the CDR3 is TGTGCCAGCAGTGATCTTCCAGGGGAGAACACTGAAGCTTTCTTT. As protein: CASSDLPGENTEAFF.

The rearrangement uses TRBV30 and TRBJ2-3; TRBD2 aligns across 7 bases. After removal of 8 bases from V and 2 bases from J, the junction contained 13 bases not matched to a gene. The germline CDR1 and CDR2 sequences are GTSNPN and SVGIG (reference sequence). The CDR3 loop spans 15 amino acids. DNA for the CDR3: TGTGCCCGGAAAATCTGGACTAGAGACACAGATACGCAGTATTTT. Its protein is CARKIWTRDTDTQYF.

The chain recombines TRBV18 with TRBJ1-5; 7 bases are a match to TRBD1. Trimming at V came to 6 bases and at J to 0 bases, leaving 8 bases not matched to a gene. CDR3 length: 16 residues. Germline lookup yields CDR1 KGHSH and CDR2 LQKENI. The CDR3 DNA reads TGTGCCAGCTCGCAAGTCACAGGGGATAGCAATCAGCCCCAGCATTTT. Protein: CASSQVTGDSNQPQHF.

This rearrangement joins TRBV5-1 to TRBJ2-7; 8 bases fit TRBD1. Germline CDR1 and CDR2: SGHRS and YFSETQ. Losses at the gene ends were 1 base for V and 2 bases for J; bases not matched to a gene: 8. The CDR3 contains 16 residues. CDR3 DNA sequence: TGCGCCAGCAGCTTGAATACCCGACAGGGGCCCTACGAGCAGTACTTC. Its protein product is CASSLNTRQGPYEQYF.

The V gene is TRBV7-8, the J gene TRBJ1-2; 8 nucleotides line up with TRBD1. V shed 0 bases and J 0 bases; nucleotides not matched to a gene: 12. The CDR3 is 19 amino acids. The V gene's germline CDR1 is SGHVS and CDR2 FQNEAQ. CDR3 bases: TGTGCCAGCAGCTTAGCGGTTGGTGGGACAGGTCAATCTAACTATGGCTACACCTTC. Residues: CASSLAVGGTGQSNYGYTF.

The rearrangement uses TRBV5-6 and TRBJ2-5; D may be TRBD1 (7 bases). The CDR3 length is 15 residues. The germline CDR1 and CDR2 sequences are SGHDT and YYEEEE. The V end was cut by 2 bases, the J end by 1 base, with 12 bases between. The CDR3 bases are TGTGCCAGCAGCTTTCAGGGGGACTCCCAAGAGACCCAGTACTTC. This gives the protein CASSFQGDSQETQYF.

The chain recombines TRBV6-6 with TRBJ1-2; possibly TRBD1 for D (5 bases). Trimming took off 2 bases at V and 4 bases at J, with 8 bases between the two ends. This CDR3 is built from 13 residues. Germline V gene data show CDR1 as MNHNY and CDR2 as SVGAGI (reference sequence). This CDR3 reads CASSYIQGYGYTF. CDR3 DNA sequence: TGTGCCAGCAGTTACATTCAGGGCTATGGCTACACCTTC.